A selection of T cell receptor beta chains follows, all from one sample in a study of metastatic and nonmetastatic thyroid tumors. TCRdb re-processed the PCR reads through MiXCR. The data hold about 39,000 clones, with about 16% observed a single time. Sequenced input: blood. The receptor set was obtained from a female donor with papillary thyroid cancer or a benign thyroid nodule (not recorded which). Some clones in this sample may be carry-over from other donors' samples. The CDR3 runs from the conserved cysteine through the conserved F or W. D genes are given only for firm matches. Size tells how often a clone was seen (once, few, many) or the class of an expanded clone, and some rows leave it out.

j_call v_call clone_size d_call cdr3_length cdr3_nt cdr3_aa
TRBJ2-2 TRBV20-1 many TRBD2 15 TGCAGTGCTAGCATCGGGAGGCCGAACACCGGGGAGCTGTTTTTT CSASIGRPNTGELFF
TRBJ2-1 TRBV28 many - 15 TGTGCCAGCAGTTCAGGACTGTCAGTCTACAATGAGCAGTTCTTC CASSSGLSVYNEQFF
TRBJ2-5 TRBV6-1 many - 13 TGTGCCAGCAGAGCGGACACACAAGAGACCCAGTACTTC CASRADTQETQYF
TRBJ2-1 TRBV5-4 many TRBD2 15 TGTGCCAGCAGTGGCGGGGGGGTTTCCTACAATGAGCAGTTCTTC CASSGGGVSYNEQFF
TRBJ2-6 TRBV10-3 many - 15 TGTGCCATCAGTCGGGCCGTGGCTGGGGCCAACGTCCTGACTTTC CAISRAVAGANVLTF
TRBJ2-2 TRBV6-4 many - 14 TGTGCCAGCAGTGAGCAGATGAACACCGGGGAGCTGTTTTTT CASSEQMNTGELFF
TRBJ2-2 TRBV6-1 - - 14 TGTGCCAGCAGCCCGACTCGGAACACCGGGGAGCTGTTTTTT CASSPTRNTGELFF
TRBJ2-6 TRBV12-3/TRBV12-4 many TRBD1 16 TGTGCCAGCACTGGGACAGGGGTTACTGGGGCCAACGTCCTGACTTTC CASTGTGVTGANVLTF
TRBJ1-6 TRBV20-1 once - 12 TGCAGTGCTAGAAACAGCCATTCACCGCTCGACTTT CSARNSHSPLDF
TRBJ1-2 TRBV29-1 many - 14 TGCAGCGTTGGGGAAATGGGGGGGGGCTATGGCTACACCTTC CSVGEMGGGYGYTF
TRBJ2-7 TRBV4-1 many - 17 TGCGCCAGCAGCCCCATGCCTGGGGACGGGTTCTCCTACGAGCAGTACTTC CASSPMPGDGFSYEQYF
TRBJ2-5 TRBV11-3 - - 15 TGTGCCAGCAGCTTAGCCCCATTGGTAGTGCAGACCCAGTACTTC CASSLAPLVVQTQYF
TRBJ2-6 TRBV12-3/TRBV12-4 - - 15 TGTGCCAGCACCCTAGAATCGTCCGGGGCCAACGTCCTGACTTTC CASTLESSGANVLTF
TRBJ2-1 TRBV11-1 many - 15 TGTGCCAGCAGCCCCGCGGGACATACCTACAATGAGCAGTTCTTC CASSPAGHTYNEQFF
TRBJ1-1 TRBV7-2 many - 15 TGTGCCAGCAGCCCTGGGACATCCGGTGGTACTGAAGCTTTCTTT CASSPGTSGGTEAFF
TRBJ2-2 TRBV29-1 few - 13 TGCAGCGTTCTAAGTAAAATAACCGGGGAGCTGTTCTTT CSVLSKITGELFF
TRBJ2-2 TRBV6-1 few - 12 TGTGCCAGTACCAAGAACACCGGGGAGCTGTTTTTT CASTKNTGELFF
TRBJ2-1 TRBV5-1 - - 14 TGCGCCAGCAGCTTTGGCAGCGACGGCAATGAGCAGTTCTTC CASSFGSDGNEQFF
TRBJ1-1 TRBV2 many - 12 TGTGCCAGCAAGTTGAGGGGGGGTGAAGCTTTCTTT CASKLRGGEAFF
TRBJ2-1 TRBV10-1 many - 13 TGCGCCAGCAGTGAGACGGCTAGGGCGGAGCAGTTCTTC CASSETARAEQFF
TRBJ2-7 TRBV2 many TRBD1 15 TGTGCCAGCAATGCTCCTGGACAGGAAGGCTACGAGCAGTACTTC CASNAPGQEGYEQYF
TRBJ1-1 TRBV10-3 many - 13 TGTGCCATCAGTGAGTCTTGGGGATCAGAAGCTTTCTTT CAISESWGSEAFF
TRBJ2-7 TRBV27 - - 14 TGTGCCAGCTGGAGTCAGACAAGCTCCTACGAGCAGTACTTC CASWSQTSSYEQYF
TRBJ1-4 TRBV6-5 - - 17 TGTGACAGCAGTTACTCTGCCCAAGTTTCAACTAATGAAAAACTGTTTTTT CDSSYSAQVSTNEKLFF
TRBJ1-5 TRBV7-2 many - 15 TGTGCCAGCAGCTTATCCCCCACAAGGGTCCAGCCCCAGCATTTT CASSLSPTRVQPQHF
TRBJ1-2 TRBV6-1 many TRBD1 14 TGTGCCAGCAGACCGGACAGGGACTGGAATGGCCACACCTTC CASRPDRDWNGHTF
TRBJ2-1 TRBV6-2/TRBV6-3 - TRBD1 17 TGTGCCAGCAGTTACCCGACAGGGTGGGGCTCCTACAATGAGCAGTTCTTC CASSYPTGWGSYNEQFF
TRBJ1-3 TRBV20-1 many - 14 TGCAGTGCCGTGGGCGGGGGACCTGGAAACACCATATATTTT CSAVGGGPGNTIYF
TRBJ1-1 TRBV11-2 many - 15 TGTGCCAGCAGCTTACTGGCGGGGCGGAACACTGAAGCTTTCTTT CASSLLAGRNTEAFF
TRBJ2-3 TRBV6-1 medium-sized - 12 TGTGCCAGCAGTGCGGGGTCAGATACGCAGTATTTT CASSAGSDTQYF
TRBJ2-3 TRBV28 many TRBD2 16 TGTGCCAGCAGTTCACGACTAGCGGGAGACACAGATACGCAGTATTTT CASSSRLAGDTDTQYF
TRBJ1-3 TRBV13 many - 16 TGTGCCAGCAGCTTATGGGGGGACCTCTCTGGAAACACCATATATTTT CASSLWGDLSGNTIYF
TRBJ2-5 TRBV6-2/TRBV6-3 many TRBD2 16 TGTGCCAGCACCCAGGGACTAGCGGGAGGCGCTGAGACCCAGTACTTC CASTQGLAGGAETQYF
TRBJ2-2 TRBV5-1 few - 15 TGCGCCAGCAGCTTGGCGGGCAGGGAAACCGGGGAGCTGTTTTTT CASSLAGRETGELFF
TRBJ1-4 TRBV3-1 many - 14 TGTGCCAGCAGCCAAGGACAGTATAATGAAAAACTGTTTTTT CASSQGQYNEKLFF
TRBJ1-2 TRBV28 few TRBD1 15 TGTGCCAGCCTACGGGACAGGTGGCTAGTCCGTGGCTACACCTTC CASLRDRWLVRGYTF
TRBJ2-7 TRBV12-3/TRBV12-4 many TRBD2 13 TGTGCCAGCAGCCGAACTATAGCGGGAGAACGGTACTTC CASSRTIAGERYF
TRBJ1-1 TRBV19 many TRBD1 16 TGTGCCAGTAGCGACACTTTTTCAGGGGGTAACACTGAAGCTTTCTTT CASSDTFSGGNTEAFF
TRBJ1-5 TRBV7-6 many - 13 TGTGCCAGCAGCCCCGCGTCGAATCAGCCCCAGCATTTT CASSPASNQPQHF
TRBJ2-2 TRBV6-1 medium-sized - 14 TGTGCCAGCAGTTTCAGGGCGAACACCGGGGAGCTGTTTTTT CASSFRANTGELFF
TRBJ2-7 TRBV11-3 once - 16 TGTGCCAGCAGCTCCGGTTCCAGCGTGAGGGCCTACGAGCAATACTTC CASSSGSSVRAYEQYF
TRBJ2-7 TRBV7-9 many - 14 TGTGCCAGCAGCTTAGCTTCCAGTATCGACGAGCAGTACTTC CASSLASSIDEQYF
TRBJ1-5 TRBV10-2 many TRBD1 13 TGCGCCAGCAGTACAGGGGGAAATCAGCCCCAGCATTTT CASSTGGNQPQHF
TRBJ1-2 TRBV11-2 many - 11 TGTGCCAGCAGAGGTGGGAGGGGCTACACCTTC CASRGGRGYTF
TRBJ2-5 TRBV12-5 many TRBD2 16 TGTGCTAGTGGTTTGCCCCTGGCGGGAGGGGAAGAGACCCAGTACTTC CASGLPLAGGEETQYF
TRBJ1-2 TRBV12-3/TRBV12-4 few - 13 TGTGCCAGCAGTTTAGTAACAGGATATGGCTACAGCTTC CASSLVTGYGYSF
TRBJ1-1 TRBV30 many TRBD1 12 TGTGCCCGGAGTGGACAGGGGAATGAAGCTTTCTTT CARSGQGNEAFF
TRBJ2-6 TRBV12-5 - - 15 TGTGCTAGTGGTTTGGGCACCTCTGGGGCCAACGTCCTGACTTTC CASGLGTSGANVLTF
TRBJ1-1 TRBV30 many TRBD1 12 TGTGCCTGGAGTGGAGGGACAGTCGAAGCTTTCTTT CAWSGGTVEAFF